This T cell receptor (beta chain) was captured by sequencing in a study of cytomegalovirus exposure and HLA in healthy donors. Concerning this clone: Antigen unknown.

Germline CDR1 ENHRY, CDR2 SYGVKD. The ends were cut back, 4 bases at V and 4 bases at J, with 18 bases in the middle. CDR3 length: 16 amino acids. Study results and limitations: Three chains linked to CMV were shown in vitro to be specific for CMV antigens.

Amplification used 60 Vbeta primers and 13 Jbeta primers. In the authors' workflow: An analysis performed later counted 73 million or so unique TCR beta chains (roughly 11 million of them shared). Libraries were prepared by immunoSEQ multiplex PCR; TCRdb keeps only in-frame clonotypes and omits some of them. The DNA gave D and trimming, while V, J and clone size come from that table. The sample has tens of thousands of clones; roughly 70% are singletons. Sequencing used PBMCs. The clonotype comes from a man in his sixties in good health and CMV-seropositive. This chain connects TRBV10-3 to TRBJ2-3, with D maybe TRBD2 (7 bases). The CDR3 coding sequence is TGTGCCATCAGTGGGAGAGGGGGGGTAGGGGCAGATACGCAGTATTTT. It codes for CAISGRGGVGADTQYF.